What follows are 16 T cell receptor beta chains derived from one specimen sequenced in a study of PD-1 blockade in classical Hodgkin lymphoma. Every single patient, without exception, relapsed after autologous stem cell transplantation, and brentuximab vedotin exposure varied. This table comes from immunoSEQ multiplex PCR, and its TCRdb copy is limited to in-frame clones, with some not included. Here the sample spans about 110,000 clones, roughly nine tenths being singletons. Sequences were derived from peripheral blood mononuclear cells (PBMCs), sampled before the second cycle of nivolumab. Receptor source: a human donor with classical Hodgkin lymphoma.

This chain connects TRBV28 to TRBJ1-4; 10 nucleotides align to TRBD1. V gave up 1 base and J gave up 8 bases; unmatched junction bases: 4. Per germline, CDR1 MDHEN and CDR2 SYDVKM. CDR3 length: 15 residues. The CDR3 DNA reads as TGTGCCAGCAGTTTATCGACAGGGGGCTACGAAAAACTGTTTTTT. Translating gives CASSLSTGGYEKLFF. The whole variable domain, filled in from reference TRBV28 and TRBJ1-4, reads DVKVTQSSRYLVKRTGEKVFLECVQDMDHENMFWYRQDPGLGLRLIYFSYDVKMKEKGDIPEGYSVSREKKERFSLILESASTNQTSMYLCASSLSTGGYEKLFFGSGTQLSVL.

This chain connects TRBV7-9 to TRBJ2-5; TRBD2 matches 12 bases. In germline, CDR1 is SEHNR, CDR2 FQNEAQ (reference sequence). The CDR3 is made up of 16 amino acids. V dropped 5 bases and J dropped 2; count of bases not matched to a gene: 6. The DNA for the CDR3 is TGTGCCAGCAGCCCCCGGACTAGCGGGAAGCAAGAGACCCAGTACTTC. It specifies CASSPRTSGKQETQYF.

The chain joins TRBV6-5 to TRBJ1-3; D might be TRBD1 (5 bases). Trimming took 8 bases from V and 4 from J, leaving 12 bases between them. CDR1 and CDR2 from the germline V gene are MNHEY and SVGAGI. The CDR3 runs 13 residues. The CDR3 spells CASRDPVGNTIYF. DNA for the CDR3: TGTGCCAGCCGGGACCCCGTGGGAAACACCATATATTTT.

This clone was detected once. One end of the junction does not line up with germline, which may come from a read error. The rearrangement uses TRBV7-6 and TRBJ2-3; 11 bases match TRBD2. Germline CDR1 is SGHVS and CDR2 is FNYEAQ. This CDR3 has 14 residues. CDR3 sequence (DNA): TGTGCCAGCAGCTCACTAGCGGGAGAGGTTCCAACGTTTTTT. This gives the protein CASSSLAGEVPTFF.

V gene TRBV21-1 combines with J gene TRBJ1-5; the table calls TRBD1, which could not be checked here. TRBV21-1 is a known pseudogene. There are 16 residues in the CDR3. The chain's CDR3 is CASSKRTGDSNQPQHF. CDR3 in DNA: TGTGCCAGCAGCAAACGGACAGGGGATAGCAATCAGCCCCAGCATTTT.

J is TRBJ1-1 and V is TRBV6-5; 7 positions agree with TRBD1. Germline V gene data show CDR1 as MNHEY and CDR2 as SVGAGI. The CDR3 is 15 residues long. With V trimmed by 6 bases and J by 0 bases, 7 bases remained unmatched. The CDR3 sequence: CASSSSDRVNTEAFF. The CDR3 nucleotides are TGTGCCAGCAGCTCAAGTGACAGGGTGAACACTGAAGCTTTCTTT.

This CDR3 is CASSPGTSGTDTQYF. For the CDR3, the DNA is TGTGCCAGCAGCCCCGGGACTAGCGGCACAGATACGCAGTATTTT. The J gene is TRBJ2-3, the V gene TRBV7-9, with TRBD2 matching over 10 bases. The germline V gene encodes CDR1 SEHNR and CDR2 FQNEAQ (reference sequence). V lost 5 bases, J lost 1 base, and 3 bases stayed unmatched. This CDR3 has 15 amino acids.

The chain is built from TRBV30 and TRBJ1-5, with D uncertain. The V gene lost 2 bases and the J gene lost 0 bases, with 20 bases spanning the gap. Looked up from germline, CDR1 is GTSNPN and CDR2 is SVGIG (reference sequence). The CDR3 length is 18 residues. CDR3 nucleotides: TGTGCCTGGAGTCCCGCGCCCAGGTTAATCTATAGCAATCAGCCCCAGCATTTT. Protein: CAWSPAPRLIYSNQPQHF.

The chain couples TRBV28 to TRBJ2-2; a possible D gene is TRBD1 (6 bases). Between the trimmed V and J ends, which lost 5 bases and 6 bases, there was a span of 10 bases. The CDR3 extends over 13 amino acids. The germline gives CDR1 MDHEN, CDR2 SYDVKM. The CDR3 DNA follows: TGTGCCAGCAGTACCTACAGGGCCGGGGAGCTGTTTTTT. Translation gives CASSTYRAGELFF.

CDR3 in amino acids: CASMRRGILYEQYF. In DNA, the CDR3 is TGTGCCAGCATGCGTCGAGGGATTCTCTACGAGCAGTACTTC. The V gene is TRBV27, the J gene TRBJ2-7; D is perhaps TRBD2 (5 bases). Germline assignment: CDR1 MNHEY and CDR2 SMNVEV (reference sequence). The V end was cut by 7 bases, the J end by 3 bases, with 16 bases between. The CDR3 loop spans 14 amino acids.

V is TRBV29-1 and J is TRBJ2-2; D remains unclear. CDR3 size: 13 residues. Per the germline V gene, CDR1 is SQVTM and CDR2 is ANQGSEA. With 0 bases removed from V and 6 bases from J, the gap between germline ends came to 8 bases. Here the CDR3 reads CSVEDLGPGELFF. In nucleotides, the CDR3 is TGCAGCGTTGAAGATCTAGGGCCCGGGGAGCTGTTTTTT.

The chain has TRBV6-4 and TRBJ1-1; a possible D gene is TRBD1 (5 bases). The CDR3 has 14 residues. The V end lost 6 bases, the J end lost 2 bases, and 13 bases lay between the germline ends. Germline assignment: CDR1 MRHNA and CDR2 SNTAGT. The CDR3: CASSPDTLNTEAFF. The CDR3, as DNA: TGTGCCAGCAGCCCGGACACCCTAAACACTGAAGCTTTCTTT.

J is TRBJ2-1 and V is TRBV5-1; 12 nucleotides match TRBD2. This CDR3 comprises 16 residues. J was trimmed by 7 bases and V by 0 bases; bases with no gene match: 5. The germline CDR1 and CDR2 sequences are SGHRS and YFSETQ. The chain's CDR3 is CASSLETSGSGNEQFF. The CDR3 DNA reads as TGCGCCAGCAGCTTGGAGACTAGCGGGAGTGGAAATGAGCAGTTCTTC.

The rearrangement uses TRBV28 and TRBJ1-2, with D perhaps matching TRBD1 (5 bases). V gave up 6 bases and J gave up 4 bases, with 18 bases separating them. The CDR3 runs 15 residues. Germline assignment: CDR1 MDHEN and CDR2 SYDVKM. DNA of the CDR3: TGTGCCAGCAGGCAATCCGGGACCATCTTCTATGGCTACACCTTC. Translation: CASRQSGTIFYGYTF.

This chain connects TRBV7-9 to TRBJ2-1; perhaps TRBD1 as D (5 bases). This CDR3 has 13 amino acids. The germline CDR1 and CDR2 sequences are SEHNR and FQNEAQ (reference sequence). Trimming took off 6 bases at V and 8 bases at J, with 14 bases between the two ends. The CDR3 region is CASRSRGTDEQFF. The CDR3 region has the DNA TGTGCCAGCAGGTCTAGGGGTACAGATGAGCAGTTCTTC.

The V and J genes are TRBV7-6 and TRBJ1-5; TRBD1 matches at 7 bases. The germline CDR1 and CDR2 sequences are SGHVS and FNYEAQ. J gave up 4 bases and V 6 bases, and 3 bases lay outside the gene matches. The CDR3 is made up of 13 amino acids. The CDR3 here is CASSLQGNQPQHF. The DNA for the CDR3 is TGTGCCAGCAGTTTACAGGGGAATCAGCCCCAGCATTTT.